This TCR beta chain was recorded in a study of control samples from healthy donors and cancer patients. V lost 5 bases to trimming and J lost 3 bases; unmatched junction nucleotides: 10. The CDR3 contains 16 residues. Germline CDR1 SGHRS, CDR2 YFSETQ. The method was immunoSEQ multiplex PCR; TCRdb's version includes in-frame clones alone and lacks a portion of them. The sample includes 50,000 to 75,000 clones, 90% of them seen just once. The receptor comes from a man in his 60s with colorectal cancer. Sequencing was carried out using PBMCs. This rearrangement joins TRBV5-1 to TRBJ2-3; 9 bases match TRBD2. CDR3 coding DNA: TGCGCCAGCAGGCCCGGGGTGCGGGGGGGTACAGATACGCAGTATTTT. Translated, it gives CASRPGVRGGTDTQYF.